A selection of T cell receptor beta chains follows, all from one sample in a study of CD4+ T cells in melanoma. Sequencing was performed with immunoSEQ multiplex PCR; in TCRdb, only in-frame clones are kept and a portion is missing. The data show roughly 12,000 clones, 66% seen once. The sample consisted of cells from a culture (not recorded whether cultured in vitro). These TCRs come from a human donor with melanoma. The conserved cysteine and the conserved F or W are not part of the CDR3 here. Each record gives: CDR3 protein, clone size, V gene, J gene. Some rows mark clone size as missing; the rest say once, few, many or name a class of expanded clone.

CDR3 protein: ASSLERAFYGYT
clone size: NA
V gene: TRBV7-8
J gene: TRBJ1-2

CDR3 protein: ASSLVGGQGSGEKLF
clone size: NA
V gene: TRBV28
J gene: TRBJ1-4

CDR3 protein: ASRRQGQPLSGYT
clone size: NA
V gene: TRBV6-6
J gene: TRBJ1-2

CDR3 protein: ASSLFEAYEQY
clone size: NA
V gene: TRBV7-9
J gene: TRBJ2-7

CDR3 protein: ASSTDRNNSPLH
clone size: few
V gene: TRBV5-1
J gene: TRBJ1-6

CDR3 protein: ASSLLRQGGNDEQF
clone size: once
V gene: TRBV7-9
J gene: TRBJ2-1

CDR3 protein: ASSLTSSLDLQF
clone size: NA
V gene: TRBV7-9
J gene: TRBJ2-1

CDR3 protein: ASRAEETQY
clone size: NA
V gene: TRBV2
J gene: TRBJ2-5

CDR3 protein: ASSNAGQLNTEAF
clone size: NA
V gene: TRBV6-5
J gene: TRBJ1-1

CDR3 protein: ASSYSKDGNTEAF
clone size: NA
V gene: TRBV6-5
J gene: TRBJ1-1

CDR3 protein: ASSWDRASEKLF
clone size: once
V gene: TRBV5-4
J gene: TRBJ1-4

CDR3 protein: ASSSRYQETQY
clone size: NA
V gene: TRBV13
J gene: TRBJ2-5

CDR3 protein: ASSVPDRGEDTEAF
clone size: NA
V gene: TRBV9
J gene: TRBJ1-1

CDR3 protein: ASTRGLSGGLYNEQF
clone size: once
V gene: TRBV19
J gene: TRBJ2-1

CDR3 protein: ASSPRLTGGGKDTQY
clone size: NA
V gene: TRBV13
J gene: TRBJ2-3

CDR3 protein: ASSLSGQGYQSQH
clone size: NA
V gene: TRBV5-1
J gene: TRBJ1-5